This TCR beta chain derives from a study of graft-versus-host responses after intestinal transplantation. Study overall: Each recipient received a multivisceral, liver-intestinal, or isolated intestinal graft.

The CDR3 contains 15 residues. The V end was cut by 1 base, the J end by 7 bases, with 17 bases between. The germline gives CDR1 GTSNPN, CDR2 SVGIG (reference sequence). Data came from immunoSEQ multiplex PCR; TCRdb stores just in-frame clones and leaves some out. This table has around 110,000 clones, less than 95% appearing once. With respect to this clone: Its specificity is unknown.

Findings and caveats of the study: Early after transplant, HvG clones declined as circulating GvH clones peaked. Allografts carried high graft-versus-host to host-versus-graft clonal ratios in patients having graft-donor T cell macrochimerism.

The V and J genes are TRBV30 and TRBJ1-5; perhaps TRBD1 as D (5 bases). The clonotype comes from a human donor who received an intestinal transplant. This specimen consisted of unstimulated CD4+ T cells sorted from spleen or lymph node cells, obtained before intestinal transplant. Here the CDR3 reads CAWSGLLGVGQPQHF. CDR3 nucleotide sequence: TGTGCCTGGAGTGGCCTTTTAGGGGTAGGCCAGCCCCAGCATTTT.